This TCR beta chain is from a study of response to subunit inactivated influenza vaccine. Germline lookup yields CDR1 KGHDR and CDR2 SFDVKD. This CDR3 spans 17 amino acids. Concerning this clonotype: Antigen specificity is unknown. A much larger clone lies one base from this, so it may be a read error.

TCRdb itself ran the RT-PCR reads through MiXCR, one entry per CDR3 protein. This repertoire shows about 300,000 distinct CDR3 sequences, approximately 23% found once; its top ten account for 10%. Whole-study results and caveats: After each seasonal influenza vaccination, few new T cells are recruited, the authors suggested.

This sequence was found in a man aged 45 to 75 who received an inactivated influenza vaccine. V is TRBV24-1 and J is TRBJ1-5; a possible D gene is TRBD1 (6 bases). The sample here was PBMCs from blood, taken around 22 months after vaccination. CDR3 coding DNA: TGTGCCACCAGTGATTCGACAGGCGGGAGGAGCAATCAGGCCCAGCATTTT. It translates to CATSDSTGGRSNQAQHF.